Detailed here is one TCR beta chain. It has no known antigen specificity. No per-base quality is available; no much larger clone lies one base away. The sample is drawn from a study of T cell responses to AZD1222 COVID-19 vaccine (dated by TCRdb to about 2021). With regard to the full study: AZD1222 recipients whose second dose came at about 4 weeks and those whose second dose came at about 12 weeks were combined into one group, since spike-specific TCR depth and breadth did not differ between the two schedules. TCR sequencing covered some 240 trial participants: 200 to 220 given two doses of AZD1222 and 26 given two doses of MenACWY control vaccine. Trial participants were enrolled by age into 18-55, 56-69 and 70-plus year subgroups, with roughly 150, 30 and 60 TCR-sequenced participants respectively.

Measured from the cysteine to the phenylalanine, the CDR3 is 12 residues long. Here the CDR3 DNA is all that survives: 36 bases in frame from base 1. V was cut back by 2 bases and J by 6 bases, leaving a gap of 8 bases between them. The CDR3 regions of human TCRbeta chains were subjected to immunosequencing. In the paper's pipeline: TCRs in the repertoires were compared against a reference library of SARS-CoV-2-specific TCRs that had been generated with the MIRA antigen-specificity platform. Breadth was defined as the fraction of unique TCRs that were SARS-CoV-2-associated, and depth was defined as the fraction of total T cells that were SARS-CoV-2-associated. Using the MIRA data, each spike-specific TCR was assigned both to the spike region to which the TCR was reactive and to a CD4 or CD8 class. Log10-transformed breadth and depth values were compared by one-way ANOVA with Sidak's multiple comparisons tests. Entries here come from immuneACCESS through TCRdb and include only in-frame sequences with V and J called. Some clones fail to appear in such tables; in the studies checked, an unresolved V gene covers under half of the shortfall, and the cause of the remainder is unknown. V, J and clone size were drawn from that table, and D and trimming were deduced from the DNA. This sample gives tens of thousands of clones in total; around nine tenths of them show up just once. Less than 20% of the sample is in the top ten clones.

This specimen's time point label, interpreted: baseline before first vaccination. Vaccinee samples came from UK trials COV001 and COV002, including a single-blind randomized controlled phase 2/3 trial of AZD1222 (ChAdOx1 nCoV-19) in healthy adults. For TCRbeta chain sequencing, PBMC samples were collected from trial participants at day 0 and at day 28 after the second dose. What the study reported, not specific to this receptor: Conclusions about previously exposed vaccinees were limited because only 5 or 6 AZD1222 recipients were SARS-CoV-2 seropositive at baseline. The vaccine-associated CD4 TCRs covered the entire spike protein, and the dominant responses fell in regions 160-218 and 743-854. Spike-specific TCR breadth and depth rose significantly after two AZD1222 doses compared with day 0 and with MenACWY recipients. Most participants were white British and females outnumbered males, and the authors suggested that clonal diversity may have been underestimated. Reportedly, close to half of the unique spike-specific TCRs recognized epitopes lying outside the regions that are mutated in the B.1.351 and B.1.1.7 variants. No day 14 peak-response samples were available, so repertoires were characterized only after the peak T cell response. In the small 56-69-year group, the increase in depth fell short of significance, most likely because of low power.

The material sequenced was peripheral blood, taken on day 0 of AZD1222 vaccination. This clonotype originated in an adult in good health. This chain joins TRBV12-3 or TRBV12-4 to TRBJ2-7; TRBD2 could be the D gene, as 6 bases match. The CDR3: CASSLMGGEQYF. The base sequence is TGTGCCAGCAGTTTAATGGGGGGCGAGCAGTACTTC.